Presented here are 5 T cell receptor beta chains from one specimen sequenced in a study of early T cells in non-severe SARS-CoV-2 infection. TCRdb fed the 5' RACE reads into MiXCR, producing one record per CDR3 protein. The sample lists more than 50,000 distinct CDR3 sequences, roughly 5.5% occurring once. Input material: whole blood. These receptors were collected from an adult who was a healthcare worker with PCR-confirmed SARS-CoV-2 infection or an uninfected control (not recorded which).

The rearrangement links TRBV18 to TRBJ1-1; D gene unclear. Germline V gene data show CDR1 as KGHSH and CDR2 as LQKENI. The CDR3 is made up of 13 amino acids. Trimming took 5 bases from V and 0 from J, leaving 7 bases between them. CDR3 DNA: TGTGCCAGCTCATCACACGTGAACACTGAAGCTTTCTTT. Translation: CASSSHVNTEAFF.

This clonotype was observed at least ten times. The genes are TRBV12-3 or TRBV12-4 and TRBJ2-1; 10 positions match TRBD2. The V segment lost 2 bases and the J segment 5 bases; nucleotides outside the gene matches: 3. This CDR3 is built from 15 residues. CDR3 amino acids: CASSLTLAGDNEQFF. In nucleotides, the CDR3 is TGTGCCAGCAGTTTAACGCTAGCGGGGGACAATGAGCAGTTCTTC.

This clonotype was counted at least ten times. This CDR3 reads CASSYLAGAYNEQFF. The CDR3 DNA reads TGTGCCAGCAGTTACCTAGCGGGGGCCTACAATGAGCAGTTCTTC. The chain joins TRBV6-2 or TRBV6-3 to TRBJ2-1, with TRBD2 matching over 10 bases. The junction had 0 bases not matched to a gene; V was cut back by 2 bases and J by 2 bases. Germline V gives CDR1 MNHEY, CDR2 SVGEGT. CDR3 length equals 15 residues.

This clonotype showed up many times. The rearrangement uses TRBV19 and TRBJ1-5; TRBD1 agrees at 8 bases. This CDR3 region has 14 residues. Germline V lookup: CDR1 LNHDA, CDR2 SQIVND (reference sequence). V shed 8 bases and J 6 bases; nucleotides not matched to a gene: 9. In DNA form, the CDR3 reads TGTGCCAGTGGAACACAGGGGGGAGGTCAGCCCCAGCATTTT. Protein: CASGTQGGGQPQHF.

The V call is TRBV7-3, the J call TRBJ1-1; D not certain. The germline V gene encodes CDR1 SGHTA and CDR2 FQGTGA. CDR3 length: 13 amino acids. The V end lost 4 bases, the J end lost 2 bases, and 8 bases lay between the germline ends. DNA of the CDR3: TGTGCCAGCAGCTACCGGGAAAACACTGAAGCTTTCTTT. Protein product: CASSYRENTEAFF.